The present TCR beta chain was sequenced within a study of cytomegalovirus exposure and HLA in healthy donors. With 60 Vbeta and 13 Jbeta primers, the PCR was carried out. Profiled with immunoSEQ multiplex PCR; TCRdb holds only in-frame clones, not every one. The sample contains some 120,000 clones, 74% of which appear only once. This CDR3 contains 15 residues. From germline, CDR1 is GTSNPN and CDR2 SVGIG (reference sequence). V lost 5 bases to trimming and J lost 6 bases; unmatched junction nucleotides: 14. The chain carries TRBV30 and TRBJ1-2; the match to TRBD1 covers 8 bases. Sequencing was performed on PBMCs. The sequence was obtained from a human donor in good health. As DNA, the CDR3 is TGTGCCTGGGCCGATCGGACAGGGAGTGGAAATGGCTACACCTTC. Its protein product is CAWADRTGSGNGYTF.